This TCR beta chain was identified in a study of shared clonotypes between healthy human individuals. Whole-study findings and limits: A generally larger estimated richness was seen in naive subsets than in memory subsets.

Turning to this clone: What it binds is not known.

The length of the CDR3 is 18 residues. J was trimmed by 5 bases and V by 0 bases; bases with no gene match: 11. Germline assignment: CDR1 LGHNA and CDR2 YSLEER. Per the original methods: ImmunoSEQ output lacked quality scores and full-length reads, limiting matched filtering. The protocol was immunoSEQ multiplex PCR, while the TCRdb copy is restricted to in-frame clones and leaves out a portion. That table is the source of V, J and clone size, and D and trimming were worked out from the DNA. The sample yields some 2.1 million clones, about 94% seen once. Naivety among CD8 cells was defined by CD45RO negativity and positive CCR7 selection, thereby excluding terminally differentiated effector memory CD45RA+ cells. Donors comprised only Caucasian adults living in Nashville, Tennessee.

V is TRBV4-3 and J is TRBJ2-1, with 9 positions matching TRBD2. Sequencing used naive CD8+ T cells sorted from blood. This TCR came from a man between 18 and 35 years old in good health. The CDR3, as DNA: TGCGCCAGCAGCCAAGATATGGCGGGAGGGCCAAATGACAATGAGCAGTTCTTC. The encoded protein is CASSQDMAGGPNDNEQFF.